These 13 T cell receptor beta chains originate from one sample sequenced in a study of TIL therapy for anti-PD-1-resistant metastatic lung cancer (dated by TCRdb to 2020 to 2023). Reading the label with the study, this specimen's time point is: pre-treatment sample, taken before nivolumab and TIL therapy. Using bias-controlled multiplex PCR with the immunoSEQ v3 hsTCRB kit, the TCR beta CDR3 regions were amplified from genomic DNA. TCRdb carries this immuneACCESS record with in-frame sequences only. Its versions omit some clonotypes, under half of them owing to an unresolved V gene in the studies checked, with the rest unexplained. The sample table lists about 50,000 clones, 80% to 90% of them with a count of one. The ten largest clones capture approximately 5.1% of the sample. The input for sequencing was blood, taken at baseline. Every receptor here comes from a person aged 25 to 85 with non-small cell lung cancer.

The gene calls are TRBV2 and TRBJ2-3; TRBD2 agrees at 7 bases. Germline loops: CDR1 SNHLY, CDR2 FYNNEI. V trimming: 4 bases; J trimming: 5 bases; junction bases outside the gene matches: 6. This CDR3 region has 14 residues. The CDR3 reads CASSGWERGDTQYF. The CDR3 DNA reads TGTGCCAGCAGTGGGTGGGAGCGGGGAGATACGCAGTATTTT.

The chain is built from TRBV6-5 and TRBJ2-2; 8 nucleotides line up with TRBD2. The germline gives CDR1 MNHEY, CDR2 SVGAGI. V lost 5 bases, J lost 2 bases, and 4 bases stayed unmatched. CDR3 length equals 15 residues. The CDR3 is CASSRTSINTGELFF. The CDR3 DNA reads TGTGCCAGCAGTCGGACTAGCATTAACACCGGGGAGCTGTTTTTT.

As concerns this clone: An end of the junction does not agree with germline; a read error may underlie this. The chain has TRBV19 and TRBJ1-3; 7 bases fit TRBD1. The CDR3 loop spans 11 amino acids. Germline V gene data show CDR1 as LNHDA and CDR2 as SQIVND (reference sequence). CDR3 loop: CASTTRGQTHF. CDR3 bases: TGTGCCAGTACCACCAGGGGACAGACGCATTTT.

The chain couples TRBV2 to TRBJ2-5; 7 bases are shared with TRBD2. The CDR3 has 13 residues. The germline CDR1 and CDR2 sequences are SNHLY and FYNNEI. Trimming took 4 bases from V and 4 from J; bases not matched to a gene: 3. CDR3 residues: CASSGWEGETQYF. The CDR3 DNA follows: TGTGCCAGCAGTGGGTGGGAGGGAGAGACCCAGTACTTC.

The genes are TRBV19 and TRBJ1-4; tentatively, D is TRBD1 (5 bases). V was pared by 7 bases and J by 8 bases, with 17 bases between. The CDR3 totals 14 residues. CDR1 and CDR2 (germline): LNHDA, SQIVND (reference sequence). The CDR3 loop is CASNWGGSGEKLFF. CDR3 in DNA: TGTGCCAGTAACTGGGGGGGTTCGGGAGAAAAACTGTTTTTT.

The CDR3 reads CASSQLAEGAEQFF. The CDR3 nucleotides are TGTGCCAGCAGCCAACTAGCGGAGGGGGCTGAGCAGTTCTTC. This chain connects TRBV3-1 (or the pseudogene TRBV3-2) to TRBJ2-1, with D possibly called TRBD1 or TRBD2 (7 bases each). Germline CDR1 is LGHDT and CDR2 is YNNKEL (reference sequence). There are 14 residues in the CDR3. V was pared by 2 bases and J by 9 bases, with 14 bases between.

CDR3 region: CASSPYSTGYGYTF. CDR3 nucleotides: TGTGCCAGCAGTCCCTATTCGACAGGCTATGGCTACACCTTC. The chain has TRBV2 and TRBJ1-2; perhaps TRBD1 as D (6 bases). Trimming cost V 5 bases and J 4 bases, with 14 bases left between them. Germline V gives CDR1 SNHLY, CDR2 FYNNEI. The CDR3 consists of 14 residues.

This chain links TRBV9 with TRBJ1-6; D possibly corresponds to TRBD1 (5 bases). V lost 3 bases, J lost 10 bases, and 8 bases lay in between. This CDR3 region has 12 residues. Germline-derived CDR1 and CDR2 are SGDLS and YYNGEE. This CDR3 is CASSAQGSPLHF. The CDR3 DNA sequence: TGTGCCAGCAGCGCCCAGGGATCACCCCTCCACTTT.

This clone appeared a single time. J is TRBJ2-1 and V is TRBV19; no clear D. Germline V gene lookup returns CDR1 LNHDA and CDR2 SQIVND (reference sequence). The CDR3 has 18 residues. Between the trimmed V and J ends, which lost 1 base and 5 bases, there was a span of 21 bases. The CDR3 bases are TGTGCCAGTAGTATAGGGACGGTCGCGGCTCAAGAGGACAATGAGCAGTTCTTC. This gives the protein CASSIGTVAAQEDNEQFF.

The CDR3 loop reads CASTTGLSYNEQFF. DNA of the CDR3: TGTGCCAGCACGACGGGACTATCCTACAATGAGCAGTTCTTC. The chain combines TRBV6-4 with TRBJ2-1; 7 bases map to TRBD2. V was pared by 7 bases and J by 1 base, with 4 bases of the junction left unmatched. CDR1 is MRHNA, CDR2 SNTAGT, per germline. CDR3 length equals 14 residues.

The chain joins TRBV6-2 or TRBV6-3 to TRBJ2-7; 8 bases line up with TRBD2. The germline CDR1 and CDR2 sequences are MNHEY and SVGEGT. CDR3 length: 14 amino acids. The trim removed 2 bases at V and 5 bases at J, leaving 5 bases unmatched. The CDR3 nucleotides are TGTGCCAGCAGTTACGAGGCGGGAGGCCACGAGCAGTACTTC. This encodes CASSYEAGGHEQYF.

This rearrangement joins TRBV5-8 to TRBJ2-3; 7 positions agree with TRBD2. The CDR3 has 17 residues. With V trimmed by 4 bases and J by 3 bases, 14 bases remained unmatched. The germline V gene has CDR1 SGHTS and CDR2 YDEGEE. For the CDR3, the DNA is TGTGCCAGCAGCCTTGGCATGGCGGGAGCACGGACAGATACGCAGTATTTT. This gives the protein CASSLGMAGARTDTQYF.

Written as DNA, the CDR3 is TGCAGCGTAGACAGGGCTTTGGACACTGAAGCTTTCTTT. Protein product: CSVDRALDTEAFF. V is TRBV29-1 and J is TRBJ1-1; TRBD1 agrees at 7 bases. The CDR3 contains 13 residues. Germline assignment: CDR1 SQVTM and CDR2 ANQGSEA. With 6 bases clipped from V and 3 bases from J, the junction kept 7 bases outside the gene matches.